These 21 T cell receptor beta chains were all obtained from the same sample, sequenced in a study of post-analysis software for immune sequencing data (dated by TCRdb to between 2015 and 2016). The library was generated by PCR. TCRdb records Illumina HiSeq 2500 as the sequencer. To reduce PCR and sequencing biases, unique molecular identifiers were incorporated into the TCR beta cDNA libraries. The public reads were reanalyzed by TCRdb: fastp trimming at Q25, MiXCR alignment, in-frame beta chains only. Here each entry gathers all rows of one CDR3 protein and keeps the most common genes and DNA. A total of over 700,000 distinct CDR3 sequences appear in this sample, 25% to 30% of them only once. The biggest ten clones account for more than 0.55% of the sample. No cognate antigen is known for these TCRs. General conclusions and limits of the study: Patients showed significantly higher frequencies than controls for 4 or 5 TRBV segments, among them TRBV5-6, TRBV5-1 and TRBV20-1.

Sample: blood. Receptors originate from a girl aged 10 to 17 with multiple sclerosis.

This clonotype came up a few times. This chain joins TRBV29-1 and TRBJ1-1; D is perhaps TRBD1 (5 bases). The germline V gene has CDR1 SQVTM and CDR2 ANQGSEA. The CDR3 extends over 11 amino acids. V shed 4 bases and J shed 4 bases, with 7 bases lying between them. Here the CDR3 reads CSVAGSTEAFF. The CDR3 bases are TGCAGCGTTGCAGGGTCCACTGAAGCTTTCTTT.

The CDR3 region is CASSLVHSTDTQYF. The CDR3 nucleotides are TGTGCCAGCAGCTTAGTCCATTCCACAGATACGCAGTATTTT. The V gene is TRBV7-9, the J gene TRBJ2-3; D is unresolved. CDR1 is SEHNR, CDR2 FQNEAQ, per germline (reference sequence). Trimming stripped 1 base from V and 2 bases from J, with 7 bases between. CDR3 length: 14 residues.

The rearrangement joins TRBV5-1 to TRBJ2-5; D is perhaps TRBD2 (6 bases). The CDR3 is 14 amino acids. Trimming shortened V by 2 bases and J by 5 bases, and 13 bases separated the two germline ends. Germline V gene sequence: CDR1 SGHRS, CDR2 YFSETQ. The CDR3 nucleotides read TGCGCCAGCAGCTTTGTCTCAGGGAGGGAGACCCAGTACTTC. Its translation is CASSFVSGRETQYF.

The chain couples TRBV4-1 to TRBJ2-7; a weak D match, TRBD1 (5 bases). Germline V gives CDR1 MGHRA, CDR2 YSYEKL. V dropped 0 bases and J dropped 2 bases, with 11 bases sitting between them. This CDR3 contains 15 residues. The CDR3 DNA is TGCGCCAGCAGCCAAGATAGACAGCCCGCCTACGAGCAGTACTTC. Protein sequence: CASSQDRQPAYEQYF.

As regards this clonotype: An end of the junction differs from the germline gene, which may be a read error. CDR3 region: CASSLGHPGQGEETQYF. CDR3 bases: TGTGCCAGCAGTTTAGGGCACCCGGGACAGGGTGAAGAGACCCAGTACTTC. The chain recombines TRBV11-2 with TRBJ2-7; 9 nucleotides align to TRBD1. The tail of the sequence fits TRBJ2-5 better, so the J call may be wrong. The germline CDR1 and CDR2 sequences are SGHAT and FQNNGV. The CDR3 runs 17 residues.

The chain is built from TRBV28 and TRBJ2-7; D not resolved. This CDR3 has 14 residues. V was pared by 2 bases and J by 3 bases, with 11 bases between. Germline V gives CDR1 MDHEN, CDR2 SYDVKM. The chain's CDR3 is CASSLVGQHYEQYF. The DNA for the CDR3 is TGTGCCAGCAGTTTAGTCGGCCAGCACTACGAGCAGTACTTC.

This clonotype was counted many times. At one boundary the junction diverges from the germline segment, which might be a read error. The CDR3 DNA is TGTGCCAGCAGCTTAGGGCGGGGCACCTACAATGAGCAGTTCTTC. As protein: CASSLGRGTYNEQFF. This sequence joins TRBV12-3 or TRBV12-4 and TRBJ2-1, with D tentatively TRBD2 (6 bases). There are 15 residues in the CDR3.

Of note for this clonotype: A much larger clone is a single base away; this may be a read error. V usage is TRBV7-6 and J usage is TRBJ2-1; D is unclear. The DNA end is a closer match to TRBJ2-7, so the J assignment may be wrong. The germline gives CDR1 SGHVS, CDR2 FNYEAQ. The CDR3 length is 11 residues. The DNA of the CDR3 is TGTGCCAGCAGGGCGTACAATGAGCAGTACTTC. Protein: CASRAYNEQYF.

This clonotype appeared a few times. This rearrangement joins TRBV20-1 to TRBJ2-7; unclear D gene. The J call is in doubt because the DNA end fits TRBJ2-5 better. The CDR3 length is 15 residues. Germline V gives CDR1 DFQATT, CDR2 SNEGSKA (reference sequence). The CDR3 protein is CSAILPPAFQETQYF. DNA of the CDR3: TGCAGTGCTATTCTACCGCCGGCCTTCCAAGAGACCCAGTACTTC.

The chain has TRBV20-1 and TRBJ1-6; 7 bases map to TRBD1. CDR3 length: 11 amino acids. The V segment lost 2 bases and the J segment 16 bases; nucleotides outside the gene matches: 5. The V gene's germline CDR1 is DFQATT and CDR2 SNEGSKA (reference sequence). The CDR3 DNA follows: TGCAGTGCTAGAATGCCGGGACAGCTCCACTTT. Translation: CSARMPGQLHF.

A few counts support this clonotype. The V call is TRBV7-8, the J call TRBJ2-7; D call uncertain. Germline assignment: CDR1 SGHVS and CDR2 FQNEAQ. CDR3 length: 14 residues. V lost 0 bases and J lost 2, with 8 bases in between. The chain's CDR3 is CASSLAMAAYEQYF. The CDR3 nucleotides read TGTGCCAGCAGCTTAGCGATGGCAGCCTACGAGCAGTACTTC.

This chain joins TRBV20-1 and TRBJ1-2; the D is unclear. Germline CDR1 DFQATT, CDR2 SNEGSKA (reference sequence). This CDR3 region has 14 residues. V was clipped by 1 base and J by 3 bases, with 12 bases between them. The CDR3 DNA reads TGCAGTGCTAGAGGGGGTACGGGGTACTATGGCTACACCTTC. It is translated as CSARGGTGYYGYTF.

CDR3 sequence reads: CASSYSNGGRTDTQYF. CDR3 in DNA: TGTGCCAGCAGTTACTCGAACGGGGGTAGGACAGATACGCAGTATTTT. The chain is built from TRBV6-5 and TRBJ2-3, with D possibly being TRBD2 (6 bases). Germline V CDR1 and CDR2: MNHEY, SVGAGI. The CDR3 is 16 amino acids. Trimming stripped 0 bases from V and 3 bases from J, with 13 bases between.

This clonotype was picked up a small number of times. The genes are TRBV7-2 and TRBJ1-4; TRBD1 matches 9 bases. Germline CDR1 is SGHTA and CDR2 is FQGNSA. CDR3 size: 13 residues. V was pared by 1 base and J by 10 bases, with 1 base of the junction left unmatched. The CDR3 nucleotides are TGTGCCAGCAGCTTAGGGGGACAGGGAAAACTGTTTTTT. Translation: CASSLGGQGKLFF.

The chain uses TRBV6-6 and TRBJ2-1; D may match TRBD1 or TRBD2 (6 bases each). Trimming stripped 9 bases from V and 6 bases from J, with 18 bases between. This CDR3 spans 14 amino acids. The germline CDR1 and CDR2 sequences are MNHNY and SVGAGI (reference sequence). The CDR3 nucleotides are TGTGCCAGTGTCCGGGACGGAGGGGGCAATGAGCAGTTCTTC. Amino acid sequence: CASVRDGGGNEQFF.

The J gene is TRBJ1-5, the V gene TRBV20-1; no definite D call. Trimming removed 4 bases at V and 0 bases at J, with 13 bases between. Germline lookup yields CDR1 DFQATT and CDR2 SNEGSKA (reference sequence). The CDR3 runs to 15 residues. The DNA for the CDR3 is TGCAGTGCTACGCAGACCCTCGATAGCAATCAGCCCCAGCATTTT. Protein: CSATQTLDSNQPQHF.

This clonotype was detected a few times. The DNA of the CDR3 is TGTGCCATCAGACAGGGGGCGTCTACCTACGAGCAGTACTTC. Translation: CAIRQGASTYEQYF. The chain has TRBV10-3 and TRBJ2-7; TRBD1 matches 9 bases. After removal of 6 bases from V and 2 bases from J, the junction contained 5 bases not matched to a gene. Germline CDR1 ENHRY, CDR2 SYGVKD. The length of the CDR3 is 14 residues.

In the case of this clonotype: The junction departs from germline at one end; a sequencing error may be responsible. CDR3 residues: CASSLSGQDNYGYTF. Written as DNA, the CDR3 is TGTGCCAGCAGTCTATCTGGACAGGACAACTATGGCTACACCTTC. V and J are TRBV27 and TRBJ1-2; 7 bases align to TRBD1. Germline V CDR1 and CDR2: MNHEY, SMNVEV (reference sequence). The CDR3 is 15 residues long.

This chain uses TRBV4-1 with TRBJ1-5; 7 bases are shared with TRBD1. This CDR3 has 17 amino acids. V lost 0 bases to trimming and J lost 6 bases; unmatched junction nucleotides: 11. Germline CDR1 and CDR2: MGHRA and YSYEKL. CDR3 protein: CASSQDSPGGNFQPQHF. CDR3 sequence (DNA): TGCGCCAGCAGCCAAGATAGCCCAGGGGGAAATTTTCAGCCCCAGCATTTT.

The rearrangement joins TRBV10-3 to TRBJ1-1; D uncertain. V was trimmed by 4 bases and J by 8 bases, leaving 11 bases between them. The CDR3 is 12 amino acids. Germline V lookup: CDR1 ENHRY, CDR2 SYGVKD. The DNA of the CDR3 is TGTGCCATCAGTGTTCTGGGCGGCGAAGCTTTCTTT. Encoded protein: CAISVLGGEAFF.

A remark on this clonotype: As the CDR3 is not closed by the conserved phenylalanine or tryptophan, this likely results from a read error. The chain recombines TRBV5-1 with TRBJ2-5; TRBD1 matches at 10 bases. V lost 3 bases, J lost 0 bases, and 2 bases stayed unmatched. This CDR3 has 15 amino acids. From germline, CDR1 is SGHRS and CDR2 YFSETQ. CDR3 DNA: TGCGCCAGCAGCTCGGGACAGGGGTACCAAGAGACCCAGTACTGC. Translation: CASSSGQGYQETQYC.